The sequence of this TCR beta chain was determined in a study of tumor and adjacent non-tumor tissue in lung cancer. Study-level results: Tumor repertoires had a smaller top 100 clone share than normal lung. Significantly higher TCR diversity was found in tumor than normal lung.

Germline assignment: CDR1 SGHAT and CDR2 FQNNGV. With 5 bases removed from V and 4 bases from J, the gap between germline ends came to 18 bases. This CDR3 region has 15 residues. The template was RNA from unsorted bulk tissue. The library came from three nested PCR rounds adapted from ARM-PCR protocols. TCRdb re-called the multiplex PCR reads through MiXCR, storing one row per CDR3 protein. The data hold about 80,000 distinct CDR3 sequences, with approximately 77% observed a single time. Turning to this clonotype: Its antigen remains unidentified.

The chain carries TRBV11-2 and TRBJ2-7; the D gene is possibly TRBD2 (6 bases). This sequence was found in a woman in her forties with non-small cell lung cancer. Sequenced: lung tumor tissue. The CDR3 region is CASSHSEISGYEQYF. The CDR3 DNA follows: TGTGCCAGCAGCCACTCCGAGATTAGCGGATACGAGCAGTACTTC.